This T cell receptor (beta chain) was documented in a study of identical twins. Findings and caveats of the study: Models underestimated TCR alpha sharing (out-of-frame) in monozygotic twins.

Deletions cut 12 bases from V and 2 bases from J, with 12 bases between. The CDR3 extends over 13 amino acids. Germline CDR1 is KGHDR and CDR2 is SFDVKD. TCRdb reprocessed the 5' RACE reads with MiXCR, giving one entry per CDR3 protein. The data contain around 680,000 distinct CDR3 sequences, 8.5% to 9.5% of them seen just once; the ten biggest clones take up approximately 0.94%. There are a few counts of this clonotype. The antigen is unknown. The data were also submitted as part of a second study, on yellow fever vaccine responses in identical twins.

This TCR was recovered from a woman younger than 35 in good health. The gene calls are TRBV24-1 and TRBJ2-2; the D gene is possibly TRBD1 (6 bases). The specimen sequenced was PBMCs. The CDR3: CAVLGANTGELFF. CDR3 DNA sequence: TGTGCCGTGCTGGGGGCCAACACCGGGGAGCTGTTTTTT.